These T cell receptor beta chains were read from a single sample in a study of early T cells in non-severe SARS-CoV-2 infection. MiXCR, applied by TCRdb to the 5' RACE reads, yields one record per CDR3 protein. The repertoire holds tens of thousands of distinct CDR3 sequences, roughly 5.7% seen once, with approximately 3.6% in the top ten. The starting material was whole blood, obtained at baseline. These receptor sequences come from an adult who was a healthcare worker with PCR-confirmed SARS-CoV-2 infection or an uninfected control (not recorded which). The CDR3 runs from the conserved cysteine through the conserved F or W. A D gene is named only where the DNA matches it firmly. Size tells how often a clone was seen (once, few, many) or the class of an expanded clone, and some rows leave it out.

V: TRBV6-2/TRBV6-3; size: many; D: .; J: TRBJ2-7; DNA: TGTGCCAGCAAGGGACAAACCTACGAGCAGTACTTC; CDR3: CASKGQTYEQYF
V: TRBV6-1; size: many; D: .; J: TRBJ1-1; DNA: TGTGCCAGCCAGACAGTTTTGAACACTGAAGCTTTCTTT; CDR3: CASQTVLNTEAFF
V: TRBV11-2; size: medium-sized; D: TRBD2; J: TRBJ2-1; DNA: TGTGCCAGCAGCTTAGAGGGGACTAGCGTCTACAATGAGCAGTTCTTC; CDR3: CASSLEGTSVYNEQFF
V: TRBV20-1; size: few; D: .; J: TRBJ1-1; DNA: TGCAGTGCTAGAGCTGACAGGCTCTACGCTGAAGCTTTCTTT; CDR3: CSARADRLYAEAFF
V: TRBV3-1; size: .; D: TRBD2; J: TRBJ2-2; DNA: TGTGCCAGCAGCCATCGCGGGGGTAACACCGGGGAGCTGTTTTTT; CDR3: CASSHRGGNTGELFF
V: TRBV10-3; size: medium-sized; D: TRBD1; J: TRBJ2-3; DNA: TGTGCCAGCGGACAGGGTACAGATACGCAGTATTTT; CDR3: CASGQGTDTQYF
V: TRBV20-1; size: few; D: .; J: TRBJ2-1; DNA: TGCAGTGCTAGCAGGCGGGGAGCCGACGATGAGCAGTTCTTC; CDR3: CSASRRGADDEQFF
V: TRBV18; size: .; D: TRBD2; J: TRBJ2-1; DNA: TGTGCCAGCTCACCACCCATGATGAGACTAGCGGGAGGCAATGAGCAGTTCTTC; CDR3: CASSPPMMRLAGGNEQFF
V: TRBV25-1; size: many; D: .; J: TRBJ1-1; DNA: TGTGCCAGCGGATCCCCTAGATCTGAAGCTTTCTTT; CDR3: CASGSPRSEAFF
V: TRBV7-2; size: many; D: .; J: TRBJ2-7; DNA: TGTGCCAGCAGCTTAAGTCCAGGGATTTCATACGAGCAGTACTTC; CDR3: CASSLSPGISYEQYF
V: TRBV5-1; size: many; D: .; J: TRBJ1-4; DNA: TGCGCCAGCAGCTTGGCCGGGGGTGCTAATGAAAAACTGTTTTTT; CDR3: CASSLAGGANEKLFF
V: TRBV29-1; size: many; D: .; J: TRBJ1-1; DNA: TGCAGCGTAAATCGGAACACTGAAGCTTTCTTT; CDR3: CSVNRNTEAFF
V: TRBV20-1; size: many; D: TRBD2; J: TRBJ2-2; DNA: TGCAGTGCCAGACCAGCGGGAGTAGTCACCGGGGAGCTGTTTTTT; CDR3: CSARPAGVVTGELFF
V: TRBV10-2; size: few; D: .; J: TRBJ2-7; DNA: TGCGCCAGCATCGGTAAGCGGAGCCCGTACGAGCAGTACTTC; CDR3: CASIGKRSPYEQYF
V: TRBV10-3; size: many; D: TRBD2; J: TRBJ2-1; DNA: TGTGCCATCGCTAGCGGGGACAATGAGCAGTTCTTC; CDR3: CAIASGDNEQFF
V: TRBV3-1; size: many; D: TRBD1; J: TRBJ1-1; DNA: TGTGCCAGCAGCCAAGATAAAGGGGGCGGTTACATGAACACTGAAGCTTTCTTT; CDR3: CASSQDKGGGYMNTEAFF